Following are 21 T cell receptor beta chains from one sample sequenced in a study of control samples from healthy donors and cancer patients. Sequencing used immunoSEQ multiplex PCR; TCRdb keeps in-frame clones, though not all of them. In the table there are some 120,000 clones, approximately 88% of which are singletons. Sequencing used blood. Source of these receptors: a man in his fifties in good health.

V is TRBV18 and J is TRBJ1-3; D not certain. V lost 3 bases and J lost 1, with 10 bases in between. This CDR3 comprises 15 residues. Germline CDR1 and CDR2: KGHSH and LQKENI. The CDR3: CASSPYDGSGNTIYF. The DNA for the CDR3 is TGTGCCAGCTCACCCTACGACGGATCTGGAAACACCATATATTTT. The complete variable domain, with remaining parts taken from reference TRBV18 and TRBJ1-3, reads NAGVMQNPRHLVRRRGQEARLRCSPMKGHSHVYWYRQLPEEGLKFMVYLQKENIIDESGMPKERFSAEFPKEGPSILRIQQVVRGDSAAYFCASSPYDGSGNTIYFGEGSWLTVV.

This chain connects TRBV7-8 to TRBJ2-5, with a possible D match to TRBD2 (6 bases). V was clipped by 2 bases and J by 3 bases, with 10 bases between them. CDR1 and CDR2 (germline): SGHVS, FQNEAQ. CDR3 length: 14 amino acids. CDR3 protein: CASSLNGGEETQYF. CDR3 nucleotide sequence: TGTGCCAGCAGCTTAAATGGCGGGGAAGAGACCCAGTACTTC.

The chain is built from TRBV4-3 and TRBJ1-1; D remains unclear. Germline CDR1 is LGHNA and CDR2 is YSLEER. V gave up 3 bases and J gave up 1 base, with 12 bases separating them. This CDR3 is 15 amino acids long. CDR3 sequence (DNA): TGCGCCAGCAGCCATTGGGAGCATGAGAACACTGAAGCTTTCTTT. Its protein product is CASSHWEHENTEAFF.

The J gene is TRBJ2-4, the V gene TRBV5-1; D might be TRBD1 (6 bases). The germline gives CDR1 SGHRS, CDR2 YFSETQ. The length of the CDR3 is 14 residues. The V end lost 2 bases, the J end lost 5 bases, and 11 bases lay between the germline ends. The CDR3 spells CASSFNRAQNIQYF. CDR3 sequence (DNA): TGCGCCAGCAGCTTCAACAGGGCCCAAAACATTCAGTACTTC.

This chain uses TRBV3-1 (or the pseudogene TRBV3-2) with TRBJ1-1; TRBD1 matches at 8 bases. The germline gives CDR1 LGHDT, CDR2 YNNKEL (reference sequence). The CDR3 loop spans 14 amino acids. After removal of 7 bases from V and 5 bases from J, the junction contained 9 bases not matched to a gene. The CDR3 reads CASTLDRGGTEAFF. The CDR3 DNA sequence: TGTGCCAGCACCCTCGACAGGGGTGGGACTGAAGCTTTCTTT.

With regard to this clone: The final CDR3 position lacks the conserved phenylalanine or tryptophan, pointing to a likely read error. The DNA is left out, because the CDR3 cannot be placed on it with certainty; the CDR3 is given as TCRdb lists it. This chain connects TRBV25-1 to TRBJ1-2. The CDR3 contains 11 residues when both ends are counted. In germline, CDR1 is MGHDK, CDR2 SYGVNS. CDR3 loop: CASSELFRTHP.

The chain links TRBV5-1 to TRBJ1-1; TRBD1 agrees at 9 bases. Germline V gene lookup returns CDR1 SGHRS and CDR2 YFSETQ. The ends lost 2 bases at V and 2 bases at J; junction bases unmatched: 10. This CDR3 has 17 residues. The CDR3 DNA is TGCGCCAGCAGCTTTCGGGGGATGACAGGGGGAAACACTGAAGCTTTCTTT. Translation: CASSFRGMTGGNTEAFF.

The V and J genes are TRBV4-1 and TRBJ1-1; unclear D gene. V lost 4 bases to trimming and J lost 2 bases, with 11 bases between them. Germline-derived CDR1 and CDR2 are MGHRA and YSYEKL. The CDR3 is 14 amino acids. CDR3 sequence (DNA): TGCGCCAGCAGCCGGGAGGCAGGAAACACTGAAGCTTTCTTT. This gives the protein CASSREAGNTEAFF.

The chain couples TRBV2 to TRBJ2-7, with D unresolved. Per germline, CDR1 SNHLY and CDR2 FYNNEI. The CDR3 is 14 residues long. The V end lost 4 bases, the J end lost 0 bases, and 10 bases lay between the germline ends. The CDR3, as DNA: TGTGCCAGCAGTGCCAGCAGCTACTCCTACGAGCAGTACTTC. This codes for CASSASSYSYEQYF.

This CDR3 is CSPWTADTDTQYF. In DNA form, the CDR3 reads TGCAGCCCCTGGACAGCCGACACAGATACGCAGTATTTT. The J gene is TRBJ2-3, the V gene TRBV29-1; D may be TRBD1 (6 bases). Germline V gives CDR1 SQVTM, CDR2 ANQGSEA. The ends were cut back, 8 bases at V and 2 bases at J, with 14 bases in the middle. This CDR3 spans 13 amino acids.

CDR3: CASSGGFIDSKNEKLFF. CDR3 nucleotide sequence: TGCGCCAGCAGTGGTGGGTTTATTGACAGTAAAAATGAAAAACTGTTTTTT. V gene TRBV10-2 combines with J gene TRBJ1-4; the D gene is possibly TRBD1 (5 bases). Trimming cost V 4 bases and J 5 bases, with 20 bases left between them. Germline values: CDR1 WSHSY, CDR2 SAAADI. The CDR3 has 17 residues.

V and J are TRBV5-1 and TRBJ2-7; tentatively, D is TRBD2 (6 bases). Per germline, CDR1 SGHRS and CDR2 YFSETQ. V shed 3 bases and J shed 1 base, with 11 bases lying between them. The CDR3 loop spans 14 amino acids. CDR3 nucleotide sequence: TGCGCCAGCAGCTCGAGGGAGGAGTCCTACGAGCAGTACTTC. It codes for CASSSREESYEQYF.

This chain connects TRBV27 to TRBJ1-2; perhaps TRBD1 as D (5 bases). Per germline, CDR1 MNHEY and CDR2 SMNVEV (reference sequence). This CDR3 contains 15 residues. V lost 5 bases to trimming and J lost 2 bases, with 15 bases between them. In DNA, the CDR3 is TGTGCCAGCAGTCCTCGGGACGGGTTGAACTATGGCTACACCTTC. The encoded protein is CASSPRDGLNYGYTF.

Only one count was recorded for this clone. The gene calls are TRBV11-3 and TRBJ2-2; D perhaps matches TRBD1 (5 bases). The germline V gene has CDR1 SGHNT and CDR2 YENEEA. The length of the CDR3 is 15 residues. Trimming cost V 5 bases and J 3 bases, with 13 bases left between them. For the CDR3, the DNA is TGTGCCAGCAGCCCCCACGACAGTTACACCGGGGAGCTGTTTTTT. Amino acid sequence: CASSPHDSYTGELFF.

The V and J genes are TRBV6-5 and TRBJ1-2; TRBD1 matches at 10 bases. Germline V lookup: CDR1 MNHEY, CDR2 SVGAGI. V was clipped by 8 bases and J by 2 bases; unmatched bases: 5. The CDR3 covers 14 residues. Here the CDR3 reads CASAPGQGNYGYTF. The CDR3 coding sequence is TGTGCCAGCGCACCGGGACAGGGGAACTATGGCTACACCTTC.

CDR3 region: CASSVWPQGPNTGELFF. The CDR3 bases are TGTGCCAGCAGCGTGTGGCCCCAGGGCCCGAACACCGGGGAGCTGTTTTTT. V is TRBV7-6 and J is TRBJ2-2; D perhaps matches TRBD1 (5 bases). The CDR3 runs 17 residues. The V and J ends lost 5 bases and 0 bases respectively, with 16 bases between them. Germline loops: CDR1 SGHVS, CDR2 FNYEAQ.

About this clone itself: Other nucleotide sequences from this sample produce the same CDR3. The chain combines TRBV12-3 or TRBV12-4 with TRBJ1-1, with D possibly TRBD1 on 6 matching bases. The CDR3 consists of 11 residues. The V gene lost 8 bases and the J gene lost 8 bases, with 12 bases spanning the gap. Written as DNA, the CDR3 is TGTGCCAGCGGTACAGGGACGGAAGCTTTCTTT. Protein: CASGTGTEAFF.

The J gene is TRBJ1-1, the V gene TRBV7-9, with D possibly matching TRBD1 (5 bases). Germline-derived CDR1 and CDR2 are SEHNR and FQNEAQ (reference sequence). CDR3 size: 14 residues. Trimming removed 1 base at V and 7 bases at J, with 13 bases between. CDR3 sequence reads: CASSLDRGAYEAFF. The CDR3 DNA reads TGTGCCAGCAGCTTAGACCGGGGCGCCTATGAAGCTTTCTTT.

The CDR3 sequence: CASSMGGSSYYEQYF. The CDR3 DNA follows: TGTGCCAGTAGTATGGGGGGCTCCTCTTACTACGAGCAGTACTTC. The chain links TRBV19 to TRBJ2-7; the D call may be TRBD1 or TRBD2 (6 bases each). The V end was cut by 3 bases, the J end by 3 bases, with 15 bases between. The CDR3 totals 15 residues. Per the germline V gene, CDR1 is LNHDA and CDR2 is SQIVND (reference sequence).

The V gene is TRBV9, the J gene TRBJ2-3; unclear D gene. Between the trimmed V and J ends, which lost 5 bases and 5 bases, there was a span of 6 bases. The CDR3 loop spans 11 amino acids. Looked up from germline, CDR1 is SGDLS and CDR2 is YYNGEE. CDR3 DNA: TGTGCCAGCAGTAAAGGAGATACGCAGTATTTT. Translated, it gives CASSKGDTQYF.

V gene TRBV12-3 or TRBV12-4 combines with J gene TRBJ1-2; 8 nucleotides line up with TRBD1. The CDR3 consists of 13 residues. The trim removed 6 bases at V and 7 bases at J, leaving 7 bases unmatched. CDR3 DNA sequence: TGTGCCAGCAGGGTCCAGGGGGCGGGTGGCTACACCTTC. This gives the protein CASRVQGAGGYTF.